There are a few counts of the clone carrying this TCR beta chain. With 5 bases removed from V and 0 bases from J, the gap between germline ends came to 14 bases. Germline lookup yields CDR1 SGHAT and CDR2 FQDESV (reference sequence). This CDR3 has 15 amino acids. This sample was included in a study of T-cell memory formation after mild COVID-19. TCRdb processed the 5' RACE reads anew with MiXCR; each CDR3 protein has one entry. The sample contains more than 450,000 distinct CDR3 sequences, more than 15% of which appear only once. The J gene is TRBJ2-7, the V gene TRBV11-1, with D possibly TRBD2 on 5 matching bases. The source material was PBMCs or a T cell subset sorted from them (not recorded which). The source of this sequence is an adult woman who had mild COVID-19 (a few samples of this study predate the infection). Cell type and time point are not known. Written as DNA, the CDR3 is TGTGCCAGCAGCCAGAGAGGACTTCACTCCTACGAGCAGTACTTC. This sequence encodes CASSQRGLHSYEQYF.